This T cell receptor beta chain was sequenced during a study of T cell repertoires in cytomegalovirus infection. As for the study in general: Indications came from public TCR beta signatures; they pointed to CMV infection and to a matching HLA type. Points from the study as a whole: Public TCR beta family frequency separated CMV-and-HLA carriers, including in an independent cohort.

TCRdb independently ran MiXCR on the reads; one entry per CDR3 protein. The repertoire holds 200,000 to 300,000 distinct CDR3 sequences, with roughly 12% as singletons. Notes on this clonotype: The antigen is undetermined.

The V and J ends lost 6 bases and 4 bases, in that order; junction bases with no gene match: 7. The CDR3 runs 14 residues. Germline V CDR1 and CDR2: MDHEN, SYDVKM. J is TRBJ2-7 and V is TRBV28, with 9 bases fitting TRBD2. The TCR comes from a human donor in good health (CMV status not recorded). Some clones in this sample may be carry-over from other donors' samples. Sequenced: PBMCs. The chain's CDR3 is CASRPGTSTYEQYF. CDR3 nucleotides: TGTGCCAGCAGACCCGGGACTAGCACTTACGAGCAGTACTTC.